One sample yielded the 15 T cell receptor beta chains listed below, sequenced in a study of blood T cells in healthy people across ages. A second PCR, run for roughly 7 to 12 cycles, used a sample-barcoded 5' primer plus a J-beta primer mix. TCRdb reprocessed the 5' RACE reads with MiXCR, giving one entry per CDR3 protein. Among hundreds of thousands of distinct CDR3 sequences, around 32% were seen once, and the ten largest hold less than 20%. The sample taken for sequencing was blood. The receptors stem from a woman aged 80 or over in good health.

This clonotype was detected many times. The rearrangement joins TRBV5-4 to TRBJ2-7, with D perhaps matching TRBD2 (6 bases). The CDR3 has 13 amino acids. Germline assignment: CDR1 SGHNT and CDR2 YYREEE (reference sequence). Trimming pared 2 bases from V and 5 bases from J, leaving 11 bases between. DNA of the CDR3: TGTGCCAGCAGCTTATTCGGGAGCGACGAGCAGTACTTC. It yields the protein CASSLFGSDEQYF.

The genes are TRBV9 and TRBJ1-6, with D maybe TRBD1 (5 bases). This CDR3 contains 13 residues. CDR1 and CDR2 from the germline V gene are SGDLS and YYNGEE. V was trimmed by 4 bases and J by 11 bases, leaving 13 bases between them. DNA of the CDR3: TGTGCCAGCAGCCCACAAGGGACTCCACCCCTCCACTTT. It is translated as CASSPQGTPPLHF.

This clonotype was observed many times. The chain combines TRBV6-5 with TRBJ2-7; possibly TRBD2 for D (6 bases). The germline V gene encodes CDR1 MNHEY and CDR2 SVGAGI. The CDR3 runs 13 residues. The V gene lost 2 bases and the J gene lost 4 bases, with 9 bases spanning the gap. The CDR3 is CASSYAGFYEQYF. CDR3 nucleotides: TGTGCCAGCAGTTACGCGGGGTTTTACGAGCAGTACTTC.

This clonotype was counted many times. The rearrangement links TRBV12-3 or TRBV12-4 to TRBJ2-1; possible D gene TRBD1, 5 bases. The ends were cut back, 7 bases at V and 1 base at J, with 11 bases in the middle. The CDR3 covers 14 residues. Here the CDR3 DNA reads TGTGCCAGCAAGCAGGGTTCATCCTACAATGAGCAGTTCTTC. Its protein is CASKQGSSYNEQFF.

The V gene is TRBV24-1, the J gene TRBJ1-2, with 10 bases fitting TRBD1. CDR1 is KGHDR and CDR2 is SFDVKD in the germline V gene. The V gene end was trimmed by 5 bases and the J gene end by 2 bases; junction bases not matched to a gene: 7. The CDR3 is 16 residues long. Here the CDR3 reads CATSGDGQGENYGYTF. For the CDR3, the DNA is TGTGCCACCAGTGGAGACGGACAGGGGGAAAACTATGGCTACACCTTC.

In this sample, this clonotype turned up a few times. V gene TRBV5-6 combines with J gene TRBJ1-2, with 7 bases identical to TRBD1. V was pared by 4 bases and J by 4 bases, with 10 bases of the junction left unmatched. CDR1 and CDR2 from the germline V gene are SGHDT and YYEEEE. The CDR3 extends over 15 amino acids. This chain's CDR3 is CASSARRQGAYGYTF. CDR3 DNA sequence: TGTGCCAGCAGCGCGCGGCGACAGGGTGCCTATGGCTACACCTTC.

This clonotype has a single count. A junction end diverges from the germline sequence, so it may reflect a read error. This chain joins TRBV6-5 and TRBJ1-6, with D tentatively TRBD1 (5 bases). The germline V gene encodes CDR1 MNHEY and CDR2 SVGAGI. This CDR3 comprises 15 residues. In DNA form, the CDR3 reads TGTGCCAGCAGCCAAAACAGGAAGAGTAATACACCCCTCCACTTT. Its translation is CASSQNRKSNTPLHF.

This clonotype was picked up a small number of times. A much larger clone differs from this one at a single base, so this may be a read error. The chain carries TRBV6-5 and TRBJ2-5; TRBD2 agrees at 9 bases. V lost 4 bases to trimming and J lost 11 bases; unmatched junction nucleotides: 14. CDR1 is MNHEY and CDR2 is SVGAGI in the germline V gene. The CDR3 runs 15 residues. The CDR3 nucleotides are TGTGCCAGCAGTTTTGGGGCGGGGGGGCTTAATGAGCAGTACTTC. Translating it yields CASSFGAGGLNEQYF.

Many counts were recorded for this clonotype. The rearrangement links TRBV11-2 to TRBJ1-4; a possible D gene is TRBD1 (5 bases). Germline V gene lookup returns CDR1 SGHAT and CDR2 FQNNGV. Trimming shortened V by 4 bases and J by 3 bases, and 15 bases separated the two germline ends. CDR3 length equals 16 residues. Here the CDR3 reads CASSSGATVSNEKLFF. CDR3 DNA: TGTGCCAGCAGCTCCGGGGCTACCGTATCTAATGAAAAACTGTTTTTT.

V is TRBV20-1 and J is TRBJ1-2; TRBD1 might be the D (5 bases). The V and J ends lost 5 bases and 0 bases respectively, with 10 bases between them. The CDR3 runs 13 residues. From germline, CDR1 is DFQATT and CDR2 SNEGSKA (reference sequence). CDR3 DNA sequence: TGCAGTGCTGGCGAGGGGTCTAACTATGGCTACACCTTC. It specifies CSAGEGSNYGYTF.

As for this clonotype: An end of the junction does not agree with germline; a read error may underlie this. This sequence joins TRBV10-3 and TRBJ2-5; D possibly matches TRBD1 or TRBD2 (6 bases each). The CDR3 totals 16 residues. Germline lookup yields CDR1 ENHRY and CDR2 SYGVKD. The CDR3 DNA reads TGTGCCATCAGTAAGTCAGTCGGGGGCTCCTACAATGAGCAGTACTTC. Its protein product is CAISKSVGGSYNEQYF.

This clonotype showed up many times. V gene TRBV5-1 combines with J gene TRBJ2-1; 11 nucleotides agree with TRBD1. V trimming: 4 bases; J trimming: 8 bases; junction bases outside the gene matches: 5. This CDR3 contains 14 residues. Per the germline V gene, CDR1 is SGHRS and CDR2 is YFSETQ. The CDR3 bases are TGCGCCAGCAGCGGAAGGACAGGGGGCGATGAGCAGTTCTTC. It yields the protein CASSGRTGGDEQFF.

This clonotype was seen at least ten times. The rearrangement links TRBV4-3 to TRBJ2-7; D is perhaps TRBD1 or TRBD2 (5 bases each). CDR1 and CDR2 (germline): LGHNA, YSLEER. The germline V and J ends were trimmed by 1 base and 2 bases, with 12 bases remaining between them. CDR3 size: 15 residues. The CDR3 nucleotides are TGCGCCAGCAGCCAAGTTGGGGACGGTACCTACGAGCAGTACTTC. It encodes CASSQVGDGTYEQYF.

This clonotype was picked up a small number of times. This may come from a read error, since a much larger clone is one base off. The chain carries TRBV2 and TRBJ2-5; the D gene is possibly TRBD2 (7 bases). V was pared by 8 bases and J by 11 bases, with 24 bases between. CDR3 length equals 14 residues. The germline gives CDR1 SNHLY, CDR2 FYNNEI. The CDR3 DNA reads TGTGCCAGCGAGAAGGGGGGGGCAGACAATGAGCAGTACTTC. Residues: CASEKGGADNEQYF.

The DNA of the CDR3 is TGTGCCATCAGTGAGTCAAGATCGGGGGAGAGCGGCTACACCTTC. This sequence encodes CAISESRSGESGYTF. This chain joins TRBV10-3 and TRBJ1-2, with D perhaps matching TRBD1 (5 bases). V was trimmed by 0 bases and J by 8 bases, leaving 16 bases between them. The germline gives CDR1 ENHRY, CDR2 SYGVKD. CDR3 length: 15 residues.